This T cell receptor beta chain appears in the sequencing data of a study of T-cell reconstitution after alpha-beta-depleted transplantation in children. The CDR3 is 12 residues long. J lost 11 bases, V lost 4 bases, and 6 bases had no gene match. Germline V gene sequence: CDR1 SGHRS, CDR2 YFSETQ. Construction of the TCRbeta library involved unique molecular identifiers. TCRdb passed the PCR reads through MiXCR, listing each CDR3 protein once. The data show 300,000 or so distinct CDR3 sequences, about a tenth seen once. V gene TRBV5-1 combines with J gene TRBJ1-1; 9 positions agree with TRBD1. This clonotype was sampled from a human donor who donated a stem cell graft to a child with SCID. Source: PBMCs from the stem cell graft donor, taken from the stem cell graft. CDR3 amino acids: CASSGDRATAFF. DNA for the CDR3: TGCGCCAGCAGCGGGGACAGGGCTACGGCTTTCTTT.